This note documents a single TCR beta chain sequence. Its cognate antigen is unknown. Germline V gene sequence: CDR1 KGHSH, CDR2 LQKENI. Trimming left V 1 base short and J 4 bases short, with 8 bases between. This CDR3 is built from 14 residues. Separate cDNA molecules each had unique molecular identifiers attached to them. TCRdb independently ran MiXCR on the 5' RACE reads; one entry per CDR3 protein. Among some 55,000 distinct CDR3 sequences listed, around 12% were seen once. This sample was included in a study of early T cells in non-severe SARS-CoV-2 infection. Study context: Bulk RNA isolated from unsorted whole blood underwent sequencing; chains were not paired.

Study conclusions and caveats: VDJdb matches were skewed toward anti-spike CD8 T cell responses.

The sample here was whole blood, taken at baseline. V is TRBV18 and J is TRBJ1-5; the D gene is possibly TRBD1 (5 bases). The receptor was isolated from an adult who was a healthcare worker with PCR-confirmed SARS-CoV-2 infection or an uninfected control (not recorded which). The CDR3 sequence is CASSPLGVNQPQHF. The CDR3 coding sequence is TGTGCCAGCTCACCACTGGGGGTAAATCAGCCCCAGCATTTT.